These 2 T cell receptor beta chains originate from one sample sequenced in a study of T-cell reconstitution after alpha-beta-depleted transplantation in children. A library of TCRbeta sequences, prepared with unique molecular identifiers, was generated. MiXCR, applied by TCRdb to the PCR reads, yields one record per CDR3 protein. The data hold more than 200,000 distinct CDR3 sequences, with approximately 8.4% observed a single time. The sequences come from PBMCs, mostly from graft donor cells, collected 360 days after TCRalphabeta/CD19-depleted stem cell transplant. These receptors came from a male patient under 10 years old who had a stem cell transplant for acute myeloid leukemia, so the T cells may come from the graft donor.

This clonotype occurred many times. The rearrangement uses TRBV4-2 and TRBJ2-1; TRBD2 aligns across 8 bases. J lost 3 bases, V lost 4 bases, and 8 bases had no gene match. Per the germline V gene, CDR1 is LGHNA and CDR2 is YNFKEQ. The CDR3 is made up of 16 amino acids. CDR3 residues: CASSLFSGSLYNEQFF. The CDR3 DNA is TGTGCCAGCAGCCTCTTCAGCGGGAGTCTCTACAATGAGCAGTTCTTC.

The sample holds a few counts of this clonotype. This sequence joins TRBV7-2 and TRBJ2-1; D assignment may be TRBD1 or TRBD2 (5 bases each). This CDR3 contains 14 residues. The ends were cut back, 5 bases at V and 6 bases at J, with 14 bases in the middle. The germline CDR1 and CDR2 sequences are SGHTA and FQGNSA. CDR3 region: CASSPPVGGNEQFF. CDR3 coding DNA: TGTGCCAGCAGCCCGCCGGTTGGGGGCAATGAGCAGTTCTTC.